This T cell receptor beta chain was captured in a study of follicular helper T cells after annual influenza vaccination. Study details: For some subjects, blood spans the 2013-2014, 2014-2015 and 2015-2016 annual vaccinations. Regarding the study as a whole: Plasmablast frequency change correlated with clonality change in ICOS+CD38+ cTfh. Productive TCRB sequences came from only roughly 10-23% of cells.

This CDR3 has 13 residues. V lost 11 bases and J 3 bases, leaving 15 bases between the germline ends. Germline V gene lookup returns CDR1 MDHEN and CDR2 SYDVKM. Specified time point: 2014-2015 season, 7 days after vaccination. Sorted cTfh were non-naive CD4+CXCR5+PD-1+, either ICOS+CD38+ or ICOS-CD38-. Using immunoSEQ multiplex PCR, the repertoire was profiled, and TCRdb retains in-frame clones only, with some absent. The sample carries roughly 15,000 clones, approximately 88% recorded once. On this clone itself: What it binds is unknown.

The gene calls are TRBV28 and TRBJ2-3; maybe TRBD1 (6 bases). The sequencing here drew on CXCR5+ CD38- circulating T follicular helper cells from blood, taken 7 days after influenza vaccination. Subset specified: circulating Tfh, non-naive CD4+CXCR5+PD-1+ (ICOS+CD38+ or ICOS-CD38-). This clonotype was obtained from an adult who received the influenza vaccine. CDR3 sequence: CAGKKQGTDTQYF. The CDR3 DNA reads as TGTGCCGGGAAAAAACAGGGAACAGATACGCAGTATTTT.